The rows below give T cell receptor beta chains drawn from one sample of a study of shared clonotypes between healthy human individuals. Measured with immunoSEQ multiplex PCR; TCRdb has only the in-frame clones, and not every one. This sample has more than 2 million clones, with approximately 96% found just once. Sequencing input: naive CD4+ T cells sorted from blood. The receptors were sampled from a man between 18 and 29 years old in good health. Both conserved end residues are part of each CDR3. A D gene is named only where the DNA matches it firmly. The size field is filled for only some rows; it gives once, few, many or a size class.

size: NA; V: TRBV4-1; J: TRBJ2-7; D: NA; CDR3: CASSQDRVGGGVYF; DNA: TGCGCCAGCAGCCAAGATCGTGTTGGCGGGGGCGTCTACTTC
size: NA; V: TRBV5-1; J: TRBJ2-7; D: NA; CDR3: CASSLGRGVEQYF; DNA: TGCGCCAGCAGCTTAGGCAGGGGGGTCGAGCAGTACTTC
size: NA; V: TRBV15; J: TRBJ2-5; D: NA; CDR3: CATSRDGSDSLQETQYF; DNA: TGTGCCACCAGCAGAGATGGGTCTGATTCCCTTCAAGAGACCCAGTACTTC
size: NA; V: TRBV30; J: TRBJ2-3; D: NA; CDR3: CAWSPRGMGSTDTQYF; DNA: TGTGCCTGGAGTCCTAGGGGAATGGGGAGCACAGATACGCAGTATTTT
size: NA; V: TRBV7-2; J: TRBJ2-3; D: TRBD2; CDR3: CASSQTSGGGTDTQYF; DNA: TGTGCCAGCAGCCAAACTAGCGGGGGGGGCACAGATACGCAGTATTTT
size: NA; V: TRBV30; J: TRBJ1-2; D: NA; CDR3: CAWSRGWGDGYTF; DNA: TGTGCCTGGAGTAGGGGATGGGGGGATGGCTACACCTTC
size: NA; V: TRBV4-3; J: TRBJ2-7; D: NA; CDR3: CASSQDQLSYEQYF; DNA: TGCGCCAGCAGCCAAGATCAGCTTTCCTACGAGCAGTACTTC
size: NA; V: TRBV11-2; J: TRBJ1-3; D: NA; CDR3: CASSLVGMLYSGNTIYF; DNA: TGTGCCAGCAGCTTAGTGGGGATGCTTTACTCTGGAAACACCATATATTTT
size: NA; V: TRBV7-9; J: TRBJ2-2; D: NA; CDR3: CASSSVDTGELFF; DNA: TGTGCCAGCAGCTCCGTAGACACCGGGGAGCTGTTTTTT
size: once; V: TRBV19; J: TRBJ2-7; D: TRBD1; CDR3: CASSMTGAHEQYF; DNA: TGTGCCAGTAGTATGACAGGGGCCCACGAGCAGTACTTC
size: NA; V: TRBV10-3; J: TRBJ1-6; D: NA; CDR3: CAIRSGESDNSPLHF; DNA: TGTGCCATCAGATCAGGGGAGAGCGATAATTCACCCCTCCACTTT
size: NA; V: TRBV5-1; J: TRBJ2-2; D: NA; CDR3: CASSPVANTGELFF; DNA: TGCGCCAGCAGCCCGGTAGCGAACACCGGGGAGCTGTTTTTT
size: once; V: TRBV27; J: TRBJ1-6; D: NA; CDR3: CASSPNTYSYNSPLHF; DNA: TGTGCCAGCAGTCCCAACACATACTCCTATAATTCACCCCTCCACTTT
size: NA; V: TRBV28; J: TRBJ2-3; D: TRBD1; CDR3: CASKMDRTDTQYF; DNA: TGTGCCAGCAAAATGGACAGGACAGATACGCAGTATTTT
size: once; V: TRBV19; J: TRBJ1-5; D: NA; CDR3: CASSASYYSNQPQHF; DNA: TGTGCCAGTAGTGCCAGTTATTATAGCAATCAGCCCCAGCATTTT
size: once; V: TRBV4-3; J: TRBJ2-7; D: TRBD2; CDR3: CASSPEQLGGPEEQYF; DNA: TGCGCCAGCAGCCCCGAGCAACTGGGAGGGCCGGAGGAGCAGTACTTC
size: NA; V: TRBV28; J: TRBJ2-1; D: TRBD2; CDR3: CASSSGLAGGHEQFF; DNA: TGTGCCAGCAGTTCGGGACTAGCGGGGGGTCATGAGCAGTTCTTC
size: NA; V: TRBV5-8; J: TRBJ1-1; D: NA; CDR3: CAARQQGPAFF; DNA: TGTGCCGCCCGACAGCAGGGCCCAGCTTTCTTT
size: once; V: TRBV7-2; J: TRBJ1-1; D: TRBD1; CDR3: CASSSDRDTEAFF; DNA: TGTGCCAGCAGCTCGGACAGGGACACTGAAGCTTTCTTT
size: NA; V: TRBV7-8; J: TRBJ1-5; D: NA; CDR3: CASSLLEGNHNQPQHF; DNA: TGTGCCAGCAGCTTACTAGAGGGAAATCATAATCAGCCCCAGCATTTT
size: NA; V: TRBV7-2; J: TRBJ2-7; D: TRBD2; CDR3: CASSVTGTSGRYEQYF; DNA: TGTGCCAGCAGCGTCACCGGGACTAGCGGGCGCTACGAGCAGTACTTC
size: NA; V: TRBV7-9; J: TRBJ2-5; D: NA; CDR3: CASSPDQETQYF; DNA: TGTGCCAGCAGCCCGGACCAAGAGACCCAGTACTTC